The clone carrying this TCR beta chain was seen a handful of times. The data originate from a study of spatial heterogeneity in lung cancer. The CDR3 spans 17 residues. Germline CDR1 and CDR2: SGHTA and FQGTGA. With V trimmed by 5 bases and J by 0 bases, 4 bases remained unmatched. The time point: sample taken at primary tumor resection. Whole RNA came from tumor, nontumor lung or frozen PBMC and was sequenced without being sorted. MiXCR, applied by TCRdb to the 5' RACE reads, yields one record per CDR3 protein. The sample yields roughly 91,000 distinct CDR3 sequences, more than 15% seen once. The genes are TRBV7-3 and TRBJ2-1; 13 bases align to TRBD2. This receptor was taken from a male donor with early-stage non-small cell lung cancer. Source: PBMCs, taken at surgery. The CDR3 protein is CASSLGLAGDSYNEQFF. Here the CDR3 DNA reads TGTGCCAGCAGCCTCGGACTAGCGGGGGACTCCTACAATGAGCAGTTCTTC.